A single sample is the source of the 27 T cell receptor beta chains below, sequenced in a study of response to subunit inactivated influenza vaccine. Each CDR3 protein is one row after TCRdb ran MiXCR on the RT-PCR reads. Of roughly 700,000 distinct CDR3 sequences in the sample, 11% to 15% were seen once. The starting material was PBMCs from blood, obtained less than 15 days before vaccination. These receptors were taken from a man aged 50 to 59 who received an inactivated influenza vaccine.

This clonotype was counted ten times or more. The genes are TRBV12-3 or TRBV12-4 and TRBJ1-2; D is undetermined. The CDR3 covers 14 residues. V was clipped by 6 bases and J by 3 bases, with 14 bases between them. Here the CDR3 DNA reads TGTGCCAGCAGCCCCGAGGGATCCCACTATGGCTACACCTTC. Protein sequence: CASSPEGSHYGYTF.

The chain recombines TRBV25-1 with TRBJ1-2; D might be TRBD1 (5 bases). This CDR3 region has 13 residues. CDR1 is MGHDK, CDR2 SYGVNS, per germline. V lost 3 bases and J lost 7, with 12 bases in between. The CDR3 here is CASSDEGPVGYTF. The CDR3 coding sequence is TGTGCCAGCAGTGATGAGGGGCCGGTTGGCTACACCTTC.

This clonotype was observed many times. The V and J genes are TRBV3-1 and TRBJ2-5, with 8 bases that match TRBD1. From germline, CDR1 is LGHDT and CDR2 YNNKEL (reference sequence). The CDR3 runs 17 residues. The V segment lost 3 bases and the J segment 5 bases; nucleotides outside the gene matches: 14. CDR3 sequence reads: CASSQSTRGLSGETQYF. The CDR3 DNA is TGTGCCAGCAGCCAGAGTACCAGGGGGCTATCTGGGGAGACCCAGTACTTC.

CDR3 sequence (DNA): TGCGCCAGCAGCCCCGACAATTTGGAGTACAATGAGCAGTTCTTC. It specifies CASSPDNLEYNEQFF. The genes are TRBV4-3 and TRBJ2-1; D not certain. Germline V CDR1 and CDR2: LGHNA, YSLEER. This CDR3 is built from 15 residues. Trimming cost V 4 bases and J 4 bases, with 14 bases left between them.

This clonotype has just a few counts. The rearrangement uses TRBV18 and TRBJ2-3; 7 bases are a match to TRBD2. In germline, CDR1 is KGHSH, CDR2 LQKENI. There are 15 residues in the CDR3. The V gene end was trimmed by 6 bases and the J gene end by 3 bases; junction bases not matched to a gene: 9. CDR3 DNA sequence: TGTGCCAGCTCCGCTTGGTCTAGCGGTACAGATACGCAGTATTTT. It encodes CASSAWSSGTDTQYF.

The rearrangement uses TRBV20-1 and TRBJ1-5; 9 positions match TRBD1. J was trimmed by 0 bases and V by 0 bases; bases with no gene match: 6. The CDR3 spans 17 residues. Germline-derived CDR1 and CDR2 are DFQATT and SNEGSKA (reference sequence). The CDR3 loop reads CSARDRDRAYSNQPQHF. DNA for the CDR3: TGCAGTGCTAGAGACCGGGACAGGGCGTATAGCAATCAGCCCCAGCATTTT.

This clonotype was seen repeatedly, ten times or more. The chain recombines TRBV9 with TRBJ2-2, with TRBD2 matching 11 bases. The CDR3 contains 16 residues. J lost 6 bases, V lost 0 bases, and 4 bases had no gene match. Germline V gives CDR1 SGDLS, CDR2 YYNGEE. The CDR3 sequence: CASSVGTSGSPGELFF. CDR3 bases: TGTGCCAGCAGCGTAGGAACTAGCGGGAGTCCCGGGGAGCTGTTTTTT.

In its sample, this clonotype was seen a few times. The V gene is TRBV7-2, the J gene TRBJ1-5; D might be TRBD1 (6 bases). V dropped 3 bases and J dropped 2 bases, with 11 bases sitting between them. This CDR3 is built from 15 residues. Germline V gives CDR1 SGHTA, CDR2 FQGNSA. The CDR3 protein is CASSFRGAGNQPQHF. The CDR3 DNA reads as TGTGCCAGCAGCTTTCGGGGGGCCGGCAATCAGCCCCAGCATTTT. The variable domain in full, completed from reference TRBV7-2 and TRBJ1-5, reads GAGVSQSPSNKVTEKGKDVELRCDPISGHTALYWYRQSLGQGLEFLIYFQGNSAPDKSGLPSDRFSAERTGGSVSTLTIQRTQQEDSAVYLCASSFRGAGNQPQHFGDGTRLSIL.

This chain links TRBV5-6 with TRBJ2-3, with D perhaps matching TRBD2 (5 bases). Germline V gene data show CDR1 as SGHDT and CDR2 as YYEEEE. The CDR3 runs to 14 residues. V was trimmed by 4 bases and J by 4 bases, leaving 13 bases between them. CDR3 in DNA: TGTGCCAGCAGCCCCCGCGGGTCCGCAGATACGCAGTATTTT. Its protein is CASSPRGSADTQYF.

This clonotype was seen repeatedly, ten times or more. J is TRBJ1-1 and V is TRBV27; 8 bases match TRBD1. There are 15 residues in the CDR3. Trimming at V came to 2 bases and at J to 6 bases, leaving 8 bases not matched to a gene. The germline gives CDR1 MNHEY, CDR2 SMNVEV (reference sequence). CDR3 DNA sequence: TGTGCCAGCAGTTTAAATACAGGGGGACGCGCTGAAGCTTTCTTT. It specifies CASSLNTGGRAEAFF.

This clonotype occurred many times. The V call is TRBV3-1, the J call TRBJ1-3; D may be TRBD1 (5 bases). Germline V gene sequence: CDR1 LGHDT, CDR2 YNNKEL (reference sequence). The CDR3 runs to 15 residues. Trimming removed 4 bases at V and 0 bases at J, with 10 bases between. The CDR3, as DNA: TGTGCCAGCAGCCCGGGACTGAGCTCTGGAAACACCATATATTTT. Its translation is CASSPGLSSGNTIYF. The complete variable domain, with remaining parts taken from reference TRBV3-1 and TRBJ1-3, reads DTAVSQTPKYLVTQMGNDKSIKCEQNLGHDTMYWYKQDSKKFLKIMFSYNNKELIINETVPNRFSPKSPDKAHLNLHINSLELGDSAVYFCASSPGLSSGNTIYFGEGSWLTVV.

This clonotype was seen more than once but under ten times. The V call is TRBV10-3, the J call TRBJ2-2, with D perhaps matching TRBD1 or TRBD2 (6 bases each). Germline V lookup: CDR1 ENHRY, CDR2 SYGVKD. The CDR3 is 15 residues long. Trimming took off 7 bases at V and 3 bases at J, with 15 bases between the two ends. The CDR3 is CAIKPPGGDTGELFF. In DNA, the CDR3 is TGTGCCATCAAACCTCCCGGGGGCGACACCGGGGAGCTGTTTTTT.

Only a few counts were recorded for this clonotype. This rearrangement joins TRBV5-1 to TRBJ1-2; D possibly corresponds to TRBD1 (5 bases). This CDR3 region has 15 residues. The germline V gene has CDR1 SGHRS and CDR2 YFSETQ. The V gene lost 2 bases and the J gene lost 6 bases, with 17 bases spanning the gap. For the CDR3, the DNA is TGCGCCAGCAGCTTTTCGGGCGGGGGAGGCGATGGCTACACCTTC. As protein: CASSFSGGGGDGYTF.

This clonotype turned up a few times. The genes are TRBV19 and TRBJ2-1; D is ambiguous. The ends were cut back, 0 bases at V and 0 bases at J, with 9 bases in the middle. CDR1 LNHDA and CDR2 SQIVND come from the germline V gene (reference sequence). This CDR3 region has 16 residues. CDR3 coding DNA: TGTGCCAGTAGTATAGAGGTCAGAAGCTCCTACAATGAGCAGTTCTTC. It encodes CASSIEVRSSYNEQFF.

This clonotype was recorded many times. The chain carries TRBV7-2 and TRBJ2-3, with 8 bases matching TRBD1. This CDR3 spans 14 amino acids. The V segment lost 5 bases and the J segment 4 bases; nucleotides outside the gene matches: 5. The germline CDR1 and CDR2 sequences are SGHTA and FQGNSA. CDR3 loop: CASSQGAMSDTQYF. DNA of the CDR3: TGTGCCAGCAGCCAGGGGGCGATGTCAGATACGCAGTATTTT.

This clonotype was counted a few times. The V call is TRBV15, the J call TRBJ1-4; 7 positions agree with TRBD1. J was trimmed by 14 bases and V by 0 bases; bases with no gene match: 6. Germline CDR1 and CDR2: LNHNV and YYDKDF (reference sequence). CDR3 length equals 13 residues. DNA for the CDR3: TGTGCCACCAGCAGAGATTTTCAGGGGGGGCTGTTTTTT. It codes for CATSRDFQGGLFF.

This clonotype was recorded at least ten times. This rearrangement joins TRBV6-2 or TRBV6-3 to TRBJ2-7, with a weak D call TRBD2 (7 bases). CDR3 length: 14 residues. From germline, CDR1 is MNHEY and CDR2 SVGEGT. Trimming took off 7 bases at V and 0 bases at J, with 13 bases between the two ends. CDR3 in DNA: TGTGCCAGCACCAGGGGAGGGTTCTCCTACGAGCAGTACTTC. Amino acid sequence: CASTRGGFSYEQYF.

The chain carries TRBV10-3 and TRBJ2-2; D remains unclear. Trimming pared 8 bases from V and 1 base from J, leaving 8 bases between. This CDR3 region has 13 residues. Germline V gene lookup returns CDR1 ENHRY and CDR2 SYGVKD. CDR3 in DNA: TGTGCCATCGGGCCTAAGAACACCGGGGAGCTGTTTTTT. This translates into CAIGPKNTGELFF.

This clonotype was detected a few times. This sequence joins TRBV10-3 and TRBJ2-3; TRBD2 aligns across 9 bases. CDR3 length: 15 amino acids. J gave up 5 bases and V 5 bases, and 8 bases lay outside the gene matches. Germline-derived CDR1 and CDR2 are ENHRY and SYGVKD. The CDR3 DNA follows: TGTGCCATCAGTTCCCGGACTAGCGTGGGAGATACGCAGTATTTT. Translated: CAISSRTSVGDTQYF.

This clonotype has a handful of counts. The chain combines TRBV18 with TRBJ2-1; 8 positions match TRBD1. The CDR3 spans 16 residues. Germline V gene sequence: CDR1 KGHSH, CDR2 LQKENI. V shed 5 bases, J shed 0 bases, and the junction held 6 bases outside the gene matches. In DNA, the CDR3 is TGTGCCAGCTCAACCCAAACAGGGGGCTCCTACAATGAGCAGTTCTTC. It codes for CASSTQTGGSYNEQFF.

In this sample, this clonotype turned up a few times. The rearrangement uses TRBV4-3 and TRBJ1-3; the D gene is possibly TRBD1 (6 bases). CDR3 length: 16 amino acids. CDR1 and CDR2 from the germline V gene are LGHNA and YSLEER. With 0 bases removed from V and 3 bases from J, the gap between germline ends came to 12 bases. The CDR3 loop reads CASSQDSGADGNTIYF. CDR3 bases: TGCGCCAGCAGCCAAGACTCAGGGGCGGATGGAAACACCATATATTTT.

Only a few counts were recorded for this clonotype. V usage is TRBV11-1 and J usage is TRBJ1-6; 10 bases match TRBD1. The germline gives CDR1 SGHAT, CDR2 FQDESV (reference sequence). V was pared by 5 bases and J by 0 bases, with 10 bases of the junction left unmatched. The CDR3 has 19 residues. CDR3 nucleotides: TGTGCCAGCAGCGAAGGACAGGGGGTTTTGAGCTCCTATAATTCACCCCTCCACTTT. This gives the protein CASSEGQGVLSSYNSPLHF.

CDR3 in amino acids: CASSELRGQGAPTYEQYF. CDR3 sequence (DNA): TGTGCCAGCAGTGAATTAAGGGGGCAGGGGGCGCCAACCTACGAGCAGTACTTC. V gene TRBV6-1 combines with J gene TRBJ2-7, with 8 bases that match TRBD1. The V gene's germline CDR1 is MNHNS and CDR2 SASEGT. This CDR3 has 18 amino acids. V shed 2 bases, J shed 2 bases, and the junction held 14 bases outside the gene matches.

This clonotype was counted between two and nine times. The chain links TRBV20-1 to TRBJ2-5; D might be TRBD1 or TRBD2, each matching 5 bases. The CDR3 loop spans 12 amino acids. Trimming took 6 bases from V and 7 from J, leaving 15 bases between them. Germline lookup yields CDR1 DFQATT and CDR2 SNEGSKA (reference sequence). CDR3 DNA sequence: TGCAGTGCAAGGGACGATAGATGGACCCAGTACTTC. Amino acids: CSARDDRWTQYF.

The chain combines TRBV5-1 with TRBJ2-3, with D maybe TRBD2 (5 bases). The CDR3 sequence is 15 residues long. Germline CDR1 SGHRS, CDR2 YFSETQ. The V end lost 2 bases, the J end lost 0 bases, and 10 bases lay between the germline ends. Here the CDR3 DNA reads TGCGCCAGCAGCTTTAACCCGGGAAGCACAGATACGCAGTATTTT. Protein: CASSFNPGSTDTQYF.

The genes are TRBV20-1 and TRBJ2-1; the D is unclear. The germline V and J ends were trimmed by 4 bases and 7 bases, with 17 bases remaining between them. Germline assignment: CDR1 DFQATT and CDR2 SNEGSKA (reference sequence). The CDR3 has 14 amino acids. The CDR3: CSATDTWATNEQFF. In DNA form, the CDR3 reads TGCAGTGCTACTGATACTTGGGCCACGAATGAGCAGTTCTTC.

CDR3 DNA: TGCGCCAGCAGCCAAGTATTAGTCGGAGACAATGAGCAGTTCTTC. Protein sequence: CASSQVLVGDNEQFF. This chain connects TRBV4-1 to TRBJ2-1; D unclear. Germline CDR1 is MGHRA and CDR2 is YSYEKL. The CDR3 contains 15 residues. Deletions cut 1 base from V and 5 bases from J, with 12 bases between.